These 10 T cell receptor beta chains were all obtained from the same sample, sequenced in a study of T cell changes during pregnancy in multiple sclerosis. Clones were sequenced by immunoSEQ multiplex PCR, and TCRdb holds only the in-frame ones, with some missing. Of 58,000 or so clones in the sample, around 90% were seen once. The material was CD4+ T cells from peripheral blood mononuclear cells, obtained in the third trimester of pregnancy. These receptors were obtained from a female donor with multiple sclerosis, enrolled in a pregnancy study.

This chain links TRBV5-4 with TRBJ2-1; 10 nucleotides align to TRBD1. V lost 2 bases, J lost 7 bases, and 3 bases stayed unmatched. The CDR3 is made up of 14 amino acids. CDR1 SGHNT and CDR2 YYREEE come from the germline V gene (reference sequence). The CDR3 spells CASSLGQGENEQFF. CDR3 DNA: TGTGCCAGCAGCTTAGGACAGGGGGAGAATGAGCAGTTCTTC. The whole variable domain, filled in from reference TRBV5-4 and TRBJ2-1, reads ETGVTQSPTHLIKTRGQQVTLRCSSQSGHNTVSWYQQALGQGPQFIFQYYREEENGRGNFPPRFSGLQFPNYSSELNVNALELDDSALYLCASSLGQGENEQFFGPGTRLTVL.

The CDR3 DNA reads as TGTGCCAGCAGTTACGGACAGGGATTGAATCAGCCCCAGCATTTT. Its protein is CASSYGQGLNQPQHF. This chain connects TRBV6-6 to TRBJ1-5; 8 bases are shared with TRBD1. Losses at the gene ends were 2 bases for V and 4 bases for J; bases not matched to a gene: 4. The CDR3 is 15 residues long. The V gene's germline CDR1 is MNHNY and CDR2 SVGAGI (reference sequence).

This sequence joins TRBV5-1 and TRBJ1-1; the D is unclear. Trimming left V 0 bases short and J 1 base short, with 10 bases between. The CDR3 consists of 15 residues. CDR1 is SGHRS and CDR2 is YFSETQ in the germline V gene. The DNA for the CDR3 is TGCGCCAGCAGCTTGGACCCACAGCCGAACACTGAAGCTTTCTTT. Amino acid sequence: CASSLDPQPNTEAFF.

V is TRBV29-1 and J is TRBJ2-1, with TRBD2 matching over 8 bases. V lost 4 bases to trimming and J lost 5 bases; unmatched junction nucleotides: 10. The CDR3 covers 15 residues. Germline loops: CDR1 SQVTM, CDR2 ANQGSEA. CDR3 DNA sequence: TGCAGCGTTGTCCCTCATGGGACTAGAGACAATGAGCAGTTCTTC. The encoded protein is CSVVPHGTRDNEQFF.

The chain uses TRBV6-5 and TRBJ2-1, with D possibly being TRBD1 (7 bases). The CDR3 totals 14 residues. The germline V gene has CDR1 MNHEY and CDR2 SVGAGI. Trimming stripped 6 bases from V and 3 bases from J, with 12 bases between. The CDR3 region is CASSRGTDYNEQFF. The DNA of the CDR3 is TGTGCCAGCAGCCGGGGGACAGACTACAATGAGCAGTTCTTC.

The J gene is TRBJ2-1, the V gene TRBV25-1; 10 bases match TRBD2. This CDR3 region has 15 residues. Unmatched junction bases numbered 4, after V lost 5 bases and J lost 3 bases. Germline CDR1 is MGHDK and CDR2 is SYGVNS. Here the CDR3 reads CASSLPSGGYNEQFF. The CDR3 DNA reads as TGTGCCAGCAGTTTGCCTAGCGGGGGCTACAATGAGCAGTTCTTC.

The chain combines TRBV4-1 with TRBJ1-1; a weak D match, TRBD1 (6 bases). Germline assignment: CDR1 MGHRA and CDR2 YSYEKL. The V gene lost 5 bases and the J gene lost 1 base, with 23 bases spanning the gap. The CDR3 loop spans 18 amino acids. The CDR3 loop is CASSNLVFSRDKNTEAFF. In DNA form, the CDR3 reads TGCGCCAGCAGCAACCTTGTCTTTTCTCGGGACAAGAACACTGAAGCTTTCTTT.

The J gene is TRBJ2-5, the V gene TRBV2; unclear D gene. The V gene's germline CDR1 is SNHLY and CDR2 FYNNEI. Trimming stripped 8 bases from V and 7 bases from J, with 20 bases between. The CDR3 covers 14 residues. Here the CDR3 reads CASSLRPGVGTQYF. CDR3 DNA sequence: TGTGCCAGCTCCCTAAGGCCGGGTGTTGGGACCCAGTACTTC.

The genes are TRBV7-8 and TRBJ1-2; D is unclear. Trimming pared 5 bases from V and 4 bases from J, leaving 11 bases between. Per germline, CDR1 SGHVS and CDR2 FQNEAQ. CDR3 length: 13 residues. DNA of the CDR3: TGTGCCAGCAGCCAAAACCCCGGCTATGGCTACACCTTC. Encoded protein: CASSQNPGYGYTF.

V and J are TRBV29-1 and TRBJ2-7; D may be TRBD1 (6 bases). Trimming took off 6 bases at V and 2 bases at J, with 8 bases between the two ends. Germline CDR1 SQVTM, CDR2 ANQGSEA. This CDR3 has 11 amino acids. The CDR3 DNA is TGCAGCGTAGGGGACACCTACGAGCAGTACTTC. Its translation is CSVGDTYEQYF.